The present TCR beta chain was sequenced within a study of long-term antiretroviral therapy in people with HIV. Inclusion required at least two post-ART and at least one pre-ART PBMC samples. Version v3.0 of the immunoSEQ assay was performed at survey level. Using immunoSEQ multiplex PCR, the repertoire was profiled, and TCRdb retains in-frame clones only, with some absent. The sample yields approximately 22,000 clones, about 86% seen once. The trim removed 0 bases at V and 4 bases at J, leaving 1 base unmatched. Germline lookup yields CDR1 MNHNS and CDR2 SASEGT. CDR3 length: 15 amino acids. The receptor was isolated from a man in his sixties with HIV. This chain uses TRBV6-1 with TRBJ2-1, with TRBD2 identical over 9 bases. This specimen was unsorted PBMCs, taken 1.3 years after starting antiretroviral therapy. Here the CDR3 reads CASSEALAGYNEQFF. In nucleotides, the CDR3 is TGTGCCAGCAGTGAAGCTCTAGCGGGGTACAATGAGCAGTTCTTC.